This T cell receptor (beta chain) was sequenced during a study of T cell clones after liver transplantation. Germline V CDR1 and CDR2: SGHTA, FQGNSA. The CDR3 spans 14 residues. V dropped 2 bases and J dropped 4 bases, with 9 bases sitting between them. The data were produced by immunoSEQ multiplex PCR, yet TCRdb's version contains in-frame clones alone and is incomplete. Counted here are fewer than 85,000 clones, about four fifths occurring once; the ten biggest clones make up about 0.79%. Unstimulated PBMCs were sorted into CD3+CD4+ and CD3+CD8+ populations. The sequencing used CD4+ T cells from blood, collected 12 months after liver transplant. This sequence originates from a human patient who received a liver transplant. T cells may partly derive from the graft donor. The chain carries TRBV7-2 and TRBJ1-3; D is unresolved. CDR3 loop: CASSLRAAGNTIYF. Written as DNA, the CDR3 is TGTGCCAGCAGCTTAAGGGCAGCCGGAAACACCATATATTTT.